This is a list of T cell receptor beta chains from one sample in a study of cytomegalovirus exposure and HLA in healthy donors. The repertoire was sequenced with immunoSEQ multiplex PCR; TCRdb's copy has only in-frame clones and lacks some. This sample carries approximately 150,000 clones, about 64% of them seen once, and the ten largest clones take under 7.5%. The sample comprised PBMCs. These receptors all stem from a woman aged 55-69 years in good health and CMV-seropositive. CDR3s include the opening cysteine and the closing phenylalanine or tryptophan. The D gene is left open where the match is weak. Size is omitted from some rows. Given values are once, few, many or a class for expanded clones.

j_call: TRBJ1-2
v_call: TRBV6-4
d_call: -
clone_size: -
cdr3_nt: TGTGCCAGCAGTGACTCGATGGTTTCCCTGTCAGGTGATGGCTACACCTTC
cdr3_aa: CASSDSMVSLSGDGYTF

j_call: TRBJ2-3
v_call: TRBV6-5
d_call: -
clone_size: few
cdr3_nt: TGTGCCAGCAGTTACTCGGGCTCCTACACAGATACGCAGTATTTT
cdr3_aa: CASSYSGSYTDTQYF

j_call: TRBJ1-1
v_call: TRBV5-6
d_call: TRBD1
clone_size: -
cdr3_nt: TGTGCCAGCAGCCCACAGGGGATGAACACTGAAGCTTTCTTT
cdr3_aa: CASSPQGMNTEAFF

j_call: TRBJ1-2
v_call: TRBV6-4
d_call: TRBD1
clone_size: -
cdr3_nt: TGTGCCAGCAGTGTCCCGAGACAGGGTCCCCATGGCTACACCTTC
cdr3_aa: CASSVPRQGPHGYTF

j_call: TRBJ2-3
v_call: TRBV6-5
d_call: TRBD2
clone_size: -
cdr3_nt: TGTGCCAGCAGTTACTCGAGCGGGAGGGGCGCAGATACGCAGTATTTT
cdr3_aa: CASSYSSGRGADTQYF

j_call: TRBJ2-1
v_call: TRBV5-1
d_call: TRBD1
clone_size: -
cdr3_nt: TGCGCCAGCAGCCGTGGACAGGGGGCCATCAATGAGCAGTTCTTC
cdr3_aa: CASSRGQGAINEQFF

j_call: TRBJ2-7
v_call: TRBV28
d_call: -
clone_size: -
cdr3_nt: TGTGCCAGCAGTCTTTTAGCGTATACCTACGAGCAGTACTTC
cdr3_aa: CASSLLAYTYEQYF

j_call: TRBJ2-1
v_call: TRBV27
d_call: TRBD2
clone_size: -
cdr3_nt: TGTGCCAGCAGTACCCCTAGCGGGAGGGCCGGGAATGAGCAGTTCTTC
cdr3_aa: CASSTPSGRAGNEQFF

j_call: TRBJ2-3
v_call: TRBV5-4
d_call: -
clone_size: -
cdr3_nt: TGTGCCAGCAGCCGTGGGAATACGGGGGGCCAGCTTGCTACGCAGTATTTT
cdr3_aa: CASSRGNTGGQLATQYF

j_call: TRBJ2-1
v_call: TRBV11-2
d_call: TRBD2
clone_size: -
cdr3_nt: TGTGCCAGCAGCTTAGCAGGACTAGTTAGTAATGAGCAGTTCTTC
cdr3_aa: CASSLAGLVSNEQFF

j_call: TRBJ1-5
v_call: TRBV5-1
d_call: TRBD1
clone_size: -
cdr3_nt: TGCGCCAGCAGCTTGGGGGACAGGGTGGGGGATCAGCCCCAGCATTTT
cdr3_aa: CASSLGDRVGDQPQHF

j_call: TRBJ2-7
v_call: TRBV29-1
d_call: TRBD1
clone_size: -
cdr3_nt: TGCAGCGTTGGACCGGGACAGGGGGCCTACGAGCAGTACTTC
cdr3_aa: CSVGPGQGAYEQYF

j_call: TRBJ1-5
v_call: TRBV27
d_call: -
clone_size: few
cdr3_nt: TGTGCCAGCAGTTTGTCTAAAAGCAATCAGCCCCAGCATTTT
cdr3_aa: CASSLSKSNQPQHF

j_call: TRBJ1-3
v_call: TRBV29-1
d_call: TRBD1
clone_size: -
cdr3_nt: TGCAGCGTTCCGGGACAGGGTGGTGGAAACACCATATATTTT
cdr3_aa: CSVPGQGGGNTIYF

j_call: TRBJ2-6
v_call: TRBV11-2
d_call: TRBD1
clone_size: few
cdr3_nt: TGTGCCAGCAGCTCCGGGACAGGGGTTGGGGCCAACGTCCTGACTTTC
cdr3_aa: CASSSGTGVGANVLTF

j_call: TRBJ2-1
v_call: TRBV30
d_call: TRBD2
clone_size: -
cdr3_nt: TGTGCCTGGAGTAGCGGGAGGATTTACAATGAGCAGTTCTTC
cdr3_aa: CAWSSGRIYNEQFF

j_call: TRBJ2-7
v_call: TRBV2
d_call: -
clone_size: -
cdr3_nt: TGTGCCAGCAGTAGACAGGCATCCTACGAGCAGTACTTC
cdr3_aa: CASSRQASYEQYF

j_call: TRBJ2-7
v_call: TRBV15
d_call: TRBD1
clone_size: -
cdr3_nt: TGTGCCACCAGCCGGGACAGGAGCTCCTACGAGCAGTACTTC
cdr3_aa: CATSRDRSSYEQYF

j_call: TRBJ2-7
v_call: TRBV6-6
d_call: TRBD1
clone_size: few
cdr3_nt: TGTGCCAGCGTACCGGGACAGGGGTACGAGCAGTACTTC
cdr3_aa: CASVPGQGYEQYF

j_call: TRBJ2-1
v_call: TRBV15
d_call: -
clone_size: -
cdr3_nt: TGTGCCACCAGCAGAGACGGGGTCCCCTACAATGAGCAGTTCTTC
cdr3_aa: CATSRDGVPYNEQFF

j_call: TRBJ2-5
v_call: TRBV30
d_call: -
clone_size: -
cdr3_nt: TGTGCCTGGAGTCGACAGGTCCAAGAGACCCAGTACTTC
cdr3_aa: CAWSRQVQETQYF

j_call: TRBJ1-5
v_call: TRBV2
d_call: -
clone_size: -
cdr3_nt: TGTGCCAGCATCCCCGGCGGGCCAAGGGTCAATCAGCCCCAGCATTTT
cdr3_aa: CASIPGGPRVNQPQHF

j_call: TRBJ2-7
v_call: TRBV23-1
d_call: TRBD1
clone_size: -
cdr3_nt: TGCGCCAGCGGAAGACAGGGATTGAGACAGCAGTACTTC
cdr3_aa: CASGRQGLRQQYF

j_call: TRBJ2-2
v_call: TRBV18
d_call: TRBD1
clone_size: -
cdr3_nt: TGTGCCAGCTCCGTTGGACAGGGCGGCGTGGTCGGGGAGCTGTTTTTT
cdr3_aa: CASSVGQGGVVGELFF

j_call: TRBJ2-5
v_call: TRBV11-1
d_call: -
clone_size: -
cdr3_nt: TGTGCCAGCAGCTTAGAGGCGGCAGACTTCCAAGAGACCCAGTACTTC
cdr3_aa: CASSLEAADFQETQYF

j_call: TRBJ2-7
v_call: TRBV5-6
d_call: -
clone_size: -
cdr3_nt: TGTGCCAGCAGCTCCCCTGGCAGGGCCTACGAGCAGTACTTC
cdr3_aa: CASSSPGRAYEQYF

j_call: TRBJ1-2
v_call: TRBV19
d_call: TRBD1
clone_size: -
cdr3_nt: TGTGCCAGTAGTATAGTTGGCAGGGGGCGAAGCTATGGCTACACCTTC
cdr3_aa: CASSIVGRGRSYGYTF

j_call: TRBJ1-1
v_call: TRBV28
d_call: TRBD1
clone_size: few
cdr3_nt: TGTGCCAGCAGTTCCTCGAGAGGGGGCGCTGAAGCTTTCTTT
cdr3_aa: CASSSSRGGAEAFF

j_call: TRBJ1-2
v_call: TRBV28
d_call: TRBD1
clone_size: few
cdr3_nt: TGTGCCAGCACCCGGACAGGGGGCCTCTATGGCTACACCTTC
cdr3_aa: CASTRTGGLYGYTF

j_call: TRBJ1-5
v_call: TRBV19
d_call: -
clone_size: -
cdr3_nt: TGTGCCAGCACCCGGGATACCACTGTAGCGAGCAATCAGCCCCAGCATTTT
cdr3_aa: CASTRDTTVASNQPQHF

j_call: TRBJ2-7
v_call: TRBV6-1
d_call: -
clone_size: -
cdr3_nt: TGTGCCAGCAGTGAAGCCTCGGGTAGCAAGCAGTGCTTC
cdr3_aa: CASSEASGSKQCF

j_call: TRBJ2-6
v_call: TRBV7-2
d_call: -
clone_size: -
cdr3_nt: TGTGCCAGCAGCTTAGTAGCTGGGGCCAACGTCCTGACTTTC
cdr3_aa: CASSLVAGANVLTF

j_call: TRBJ2-1
v_call: TRBV6-6
d_call: -
clone_size: few
cdr3_nt: TGTGCCAGCAGTTGGCTGGAGGGAAACAATGAGCAGTTCTTC
cdr3_aa: CASSWLEGNNEQFF

j_call: TRBJ2-5
v_call: TRBV4-2
d_call: -
clone_size: few
cdr3_nt: TGTGCCAGCAGCCCCCTTAGGGGCACCAAACAAGAGACCCAGTACTTC
cdr3_aa: CASSPLRGTKQETQYF

j_call: TRBJ1-1
v_call: TRBV5-1
d_call: -
clone_size: -
cdr3_nt: TGCGCCAGCAGCTTGGGGTCCAGTTTTTGGAACACTGAAGCTTTCTTT
cdr3_aa: CASSLGSSFWNTEAFF

j_call: TRBJ2-3
v_call: TRBV5-1
d_call: -
clone_size: -
cdr3_nt: TGCGCCAGCAGCTTAATCACTAGAAATGCAGATACGCAGTATTTT
cdr3_aa: CASSLITRNADTQYF

j_call: TRBJ1-1
v_call: TRBV2
d_call: -
clone_size: few
cdr3_nt: TGTGCCAGCAGTGATCTCCGGGACTCCGCTGAAGCTTTCTTT
cdr3_aa: CASSDLRDSAEAFF

j_call: TRBJ2-1
v_call: TRBV4-3
d_call: -
clone_size: once
cdr3_nt: TGCGCCAGCAGCCAAGATATAACGCGGGATTTCTCCTACAATGAGCAGTTCTTC
cdr3_aa: CASSQDITRDFSYNEQFF

j_call: TRBJ2-7
v_call: TRBV18
d_call: -
clone_size: -
cdr3_nt: TGTGCCAGCTCACCCCAACGTGCGCGGGAGCAGTACTTC
cdr3_aa: CASSPQRAREQYF

j_call: TRBJ2-7
v_call: TRBV30
d_call: TRBD2
clone_size: -
cdr3_nt: TGTGCCTGGAGTTATAGCGGGAGGGAGCAGTACTTC
cdr3_aa: CAWSYSGREQYF

j_call: TRBJ1-1
v_call: TRBV27
d_call: TRBD1
clone_size: once
cdr3_nt: TGTGCCAGCAGTTCAGGGGGCCGGATGAACACTGAAGCTTTCTTT
cdr3_aa: CASSSGGRMNTEAFF

j_call: TRBJ2-2
v_call: TRBV6-1
d_call: -
clone_size: -
cdr3_nt: TGTGCCAGCAGGGACAAAAGGAACACCGGGGAGCTGTTTTTT
cdr3_aa: CASRDKRNTGELFF

j_call: TRBJ2-1
v_call: TRBV5-1
d_call: -
clone_size: -
cdr3_nt: TGCGCCAGCAGCTTGGAAGGACTGTACAATGAGCAGTTCTTC
cdr3_aa: CASSLEGLYNEQFF

j_call: TRBJ1-4
v_call: TRBV5-6
d_call: -
clone_size: -
cdr3_nt: TGTGCCAGCAGCTTGACTGATAGACTGGAAAAACTGTTTTTT
cdr3_aa: CASSLTDRLEKLFF

j_call: TRBJ2-1
v_call: TRBV28
d_call: TRBD1
clone_size: -
cdr3_nt: TGTGCCAGCAGCCTAGAACAGGGGGCGTACTACAATGAGCAGTTCTTC
cdr3_aa: CASSLEQGAYYNEQFF

j_call: TRBJ1-5
v_call: TRBV6-1
d_call: -
clone_size: -
cdr3_nt: TGTGCCAGCAGTGCGGGTGGTAGCAATCAGCCCCAGCATTTT
cdr3_aa: CASSAGGSNQPQHF

j_call: TRBJ2-7
v_call: TRBV6-1
d_call: TRBD2
clone_size: -
cdr3_nt: TGTGCCAGCAGGGTTGGACTAGCGGGTGCCTACGAGCAGTACTTC
cdr3_aa: CASRVGLAGAYEQYF

j_call: TRBJ2-1
v_call: TRBV5-1
d_call: TRBD1
clone_size: -
cdr3_nt: TGCGCCAGCAGCTTATACAGGGGGCTCAATGAGCAGTTCTTC
cdr3_aa: CASSLYRGLNEQFF

j_call: TRBJ1-5
v_call: TRBV19
d_call: -
clone_size: -
cdr3_nt: TGTGCCAGTAGTCTTAGCAATCAGCCCCAGCATTTT
cdr3_aa: CASSLSNQPQHF